This is a list of T cell receptor beta chains from one sample in a study of T cells in Graves' hyperthyroidism and ophthalmopathy. Via MiXCR, TCRdb re-called the multiplex PCR reads, giving one row per CDR3 protein. This table has 600,000 to 650,000 distinct CDR3 sequences, about 16% appearing once. Material: blood. Receptors were obtained from a woman in her thirties with Graves' hyperthyroidism. CDR3s include the opening cysteine and the closing phenylalanine or tryptophan. A D gene is named only where the DNA matches it firmly. Clone sizes are given selectively: once, few, many, or a class where the clone is expanded.

D gene: TRBD2
J gene: TRBJ2-7
clone size: NA
V gene: TRBV29-1
CDR3 protein: CSVEVAGASYEQYF
CDR3 DNA: TGCAGCGTTGAGGTAGCGGGAGCCTCCTACGAGCAGTACTTC

D gene: NA
J gene: TRBJ1-2
clone size: NA
V gene: TRBV10-3
CDR3 protein: CATSIAGMNYGYTF
CDR3 DNA: TGTGCCACCTCCATTGCGGGCATGAACTATGGCTACACCTTC

D gene: NA
J gene: TRBJ2-1
clone size: many
V gene: TRBV6-2/TRBV6-3
CDR3 protein: CASSYSLVLQGYNEQFF
CDR3 DNA: TGTGCCAGCAGTTACAGCCTGGTTCTACAGGGCTACAATGAGCAGTTCTTC

D gene: NA
J gene: TRBJ1-4
clone size: many
V gene: TRBV6-1
CDR3 protein: CASSETGRATNEKLFF
CDR3 DNA: TGTGCCAGCAGTGAGACAGGAAGAGCAACTAATGAAAAACTGTTTTTT

D gene: TRBD1
J gene: TRBJ1-4
clone size: few
V gene: TRBV5-4
CDR3 protein: CASSGGQGGYDEKLFF
CDR3 DNA: TGTGCCAGCAGCGGAGGACAGGGCGGGTATGATGAAAAACTGTTTTTT

D gene: TRBD2
J gene: TRBJ2-2
clone size: many
V gene: TRBV20-1
CDR3 protein: CSAKSGRRNGELFF
CDR3 DNA: TGCAGTGCAAAAAGCGGGAGGCGTAACGGGGAGCTGTTTTTT

D gene: NA
J gene: TRBJ2-3
clone size: many
V gene: TRBV20-1
CDR3 protein: CSATEVRDTQYF
CDR3 DNA: TGCAGTGCCACAGAGGTACGAGATACGCAGTATTTT

D gene: NA
J gene: TRBJ2-2
clone size: NA
V gene: TRBV6-1
CDR3 protein: CATRAGQYTGELFF
CDR3 DNA: TGTGCCACCAGGGCGGGACAGTACACCGGGGAGCTGTTTTTT

D gene: NA
J gene: TRBJ2-3
clone size: few
V gene: TRBV30
CDR3 protein: CAWSVGPGIDTQYF
CDR3 DNA: TGTGCCTGGAGTGTGGGGCCAGGGATAGATACGCAGTATTTT

D gene: TRBD1
J gene: TRBJ2-1
clone size: many
V gene: TRBV18
CDR3 protein: CASSPTLTGGGDEQFF
CDR3 DNA: TGTGCCAGCTCACCAACGCTGACAGGGGGCGGAGATGAGCAGTTCTTC

D gene: NA
J gene: TRBJ2-6
clone size: many
V gene: TRBV28
CDR3 protein: CASSPLGGANVLTF
CDR3 DNA: TGTGCCAGCAGTCCCCTTGGAGGGGCCAACGTCCTGACTTTC

D gene: NA
J gene: TRBJ1-1
clone size: NA
V gene: TRBV11-3
CDR3 protein: CASSFTMMSAEAFF
CDR3 DNA: TGTGCCAGCAGCTTCACTATGATGTCTGCTGAAGCTTTCTTT

D gene: TRBD2
J gene: TRBJ2-2
clone size: NA
V gene: TRBV12-3/TRBV12-4
CDR3 protein: CASSLFRTSGVAGELFF
CDR3 DNA: TGTGCCAGCAGTTTATTCCGGACTAGCGGGGTAGCCGGGGAGCTGTTTTTT

D gene: TRBD1
J gene: TRBJ1-2
clone size: once
V gene: TRBV7-9
CDR3 protein: CASSLGQGALGYTF
CDR3 DNA: TGTGCCAGCAGCTTGGGACAGGGGGCGCTTGGCTACACCTTC

D gene: TRBD1
J gene: TRBJ1-5
clone size: NA
V gene: TRBV20-1
CDR3 protein: CSARGATGGANQPQHF
CDR3 DNA: TGCAGTGCTAGAGGCGCGACAGGGGGCGCGAATCAGCCCCAGCATTTT

D gene: NA
J gene: TRBJ2-7
clone size: many
V gene: TRBV12-3/TRBV12-4
CDR3 protein: CASSPLMTETYEQYF
CDR3 DNA: TGTGCCAGCAGCCCCCTCATGACAGAAACCTACGAGCAGTACTTC

D gene: TRBD2
J gene: TRBJ2-1
clone size: many
V gene: TRBV3-1
CDR3 protein: CASKLGLAGANEQFF
CDR3 DNA: TGTGCCAGCAAGCTGGGACTAGCGGGAGCCAATGAGCAGTTCTTC

D gene: NA
J gene: TRBJ1-5
clone size: few
V gene: TRBV6-9
CDR3 protein: CASSYHLRLNYSNQPQHF
CDR3 DNA: TGTGCCAGCAGTTACCATCTCAGATTAAATTATAGCAATCAGCCCCAGCATTTT

D gene: NA
J gene: TRBJ1-6
clone size: few
V gene: TRBV25-1
CDR3 protein: CASSAPHDSPLHF
CDR3 DNA: TGTGCCAGCAGTGCCCCCCATGACTCACCCCTCCACTTT

D gene: TRBD1
J gene: TRBJ2-1
clone size: many
V gene: TRBV28
CDR3 protein: CASRDRGTGSYNEQFF
CDR3 DNA: TGTGCCAGCCGCGACCGCGGGACAGGGTCCTACAATGAGCAGTTCTTC

D gene: NA
J gene: TRBJ2-7
clone size: many
V gene: TRBV3-1
CDR3 protein: CASSQDLSSGEYEQYF
CDR3 DNA: TGTGCCAGCAGCCAAGATCTTTCATCGGGAGAATACGAGCAGTACTTC

D gene: NA
J gene: TRBJ2-7
clone size: few
V gene: TRBV6-1
CDR3 protein: CASSLTRDLYEQYF
CDR3 DNA: TGTGCCAGCAGTCTGACTAGGGACCTATACGAGCAGTACTTC

D gene: NA
J gene: TRBJ1-2
clone size: few
V gene: TRBV7-2
CDR3 protein: CASSLFRQSGGYTF
CDR3 DNA: TGTGCCAGCAGCTTATTCAGACAGTCTGGTGGCTACACCTTC

D gene: TRBD1
J gene: TRBJ2-1
clone size: many
V gene: TRBV7-8
CDR3 protein: CASSHLIWGQGVDEQFF
CDR3 DNA: TGTGCCAGCAGCCATCTTATCTGGGGACAGGGAGTCGATGAGCAGTTCTTC

D gene: TRBD2
J gene: TRBJ2-1
clone size: many
V gene: TRBV27
CDR3 protein: CASSSGLVFNEQFF
CDR3 DNA: TGTGCCAGCAGCTCGGGACTAGTTTTCAATGAGCAGTTCTTC

D gene: NA
J gene: TRBJ1-6
clone size: NA
V gene: TRBV9
CDR3 protein: CASSVGGGFSPLHF
CDR3 DNA: TGTGCCAGCAGCGTAGGTGGGGGTTTCTCACCCCTCCACTTT

D gene: NA
J gene: TRBJ2-3
clone size: many
V gene: TRBV18
CDR3 protein: CASSTPLKGKDTQYF
CDR3 DNA: TGTGCCAGCTCCACACCCCTAAAGGGCAAAGATACGCAGTATTTT

D gene: NA
J gene: TRBJ1-4
clone size: once
V gene: TRBV7-6
CDR3 protein: CASSSGRVTNEKLFF
CDR3 DNA: TGTGCCAGCAGCTCTGGCAGGGTAACTAATGAAAAACTGTTTTTT

D gene: NA
J gene: TRBJ1-5
clone size: NA
V gene: TRBV20-1
CDR3 protein: CSASDGTSNQPQHF
CDR3 DNA: TGCAGTGCTAGTGATGGGACATCTAATCAGCCCCAGCATTTT

D gene: NA
J gene: TRBJ2-3
clone size: few
V gene: TRBV6-1
CDR3 protein: CASSRVGGTQYF
CDR3 DNA: TGTGCCAGCAGTAGAGTGGGGGGTACGCAGTATTTT

D gene: NA
J gene: TRBJ1-4
clone size: few
V gene: TRBV20-1
CDR3 protein: CSASTPPEEKLFF
CDR3 DNA: TGCAGTGCTAGTACCCCCCCGGAGGAAAAACTGTTTTTT

D gene: NA
J gene: TRBJ2-5
clone size: once
V gene: TRBV20-1
CDR3 protein: CGAFYPRKETQYF
CDR3 DNA: TGCGGTGCTTTTTATCCTAGGAAAGAGACCCAGTACTTC

D gene: TRBD2
J gene: TRBJ2-1
clone size: many
V gene: TRBV2
CDR3 protein: CASSLTSGRYEQFF
CDR3 DNA: TGTGCCAGCAGTTTAACTAGCGGGAGGTATGAGCAGTTCTTC

D gene: TRBD2
J gene: TRBJ2-7
clone size: many
V gene: TRBV20-1
CDR3 protein: CSAISREGVNEQYF
CDR3 DNA: TGCAGTGCTATCTCTCGGGAGGGAGTCAACGAGCAGTACTTC

D gene: NA
J gene: TRBJ2-5
clone size: few
V gene: TRBV20-1
CDR3 protein: CSARDRGTTQETQYF
CDR3 DNA: TGCAGTGCTAGAGATCGAGGGACCACCCAAGAGACCCAGTACTTC

D gene: TRBD1
J gene: TRBJ1-5
clone size: many
V gene: TRBV2
CDR3 protein: CASRQQGPSNQPQHF
CDR3 DNA: TGTGCCAGCAGGCAACAGGGGCCCTCCAATCAGCCCCAGCATTTT

D gene: NA
J gene: TRBJ2-3
clone size: few
V gene: TRBV10-3
CDR3 protein: CAISKRGAGDTQYF
CDR3 DNA: TGTGCCATCAGCAAGAGAGGAGCGGGAGATACGCAGTATTTT

D gene: NA
J gene: TRBJ1-1
clone size: many
V gene: TRBV24-1
CDR3 protein: CATMRNGNTEAFF
CDR3 DNA: TGTGCCACCATGAGGAACGGCAATACTGAAGCTTTCTTT

D gene: TRBD2
J gene: TRBJ2-2
clone size: few
V gene: TRBV7-3
CDR3 protein: CASSLSLGTSTGELFF
CDR3 DNA: TGTGCCAGCAGTTTAAGTTTGGGGACTAGCACCGGGGAGCTGTTTTTT

D gene: NA
J gene: TRBJ1-5
clone size: many
V gene: TRBV6-1
CDR3 protein: CASSLGLGQPQHF
CDR3 DNA: TGTGCCAGCAGTCTAGGATTGGGTCAGCCCCAGCATTTT

D gene: NA
J gene: TRBJ2-1
clone size: many
V gene: TRBV6-1
CDR3 protein: CASSEEREAWDEQFF
CDR3 DNA: TGTGCCAGCAGTGAAGAGAGGGAGGCTTGGGATGAGCAGTTCTTC

D gene: TRBD2
J gene: TRBJ2-1
clone size: many
V gene: TRBV28
CDR3 protein: CASSLRGLLSYNEQFF
CDR3 DNA: TGTGCCAGCAGTTTACGGGGACTACTCTCCTACAATGAGCAGTTCTTC

D gene: NA
J gene: TRBJ1-2
clone size: NA
V gene: TRBV19
CDR3 protein: CASQDSIPISHGYTF
CDR3 DNA: TGTGCCAGTCAGGACAGCATCCCGATCTCCCATGGCTACACCTTC

D gene: TRBD2
J gene: TRBJ2-7
clone size: many
V gene: TRBV5-1
CDR3 protein: CASSLADAGGSREQYF
CDR3 DNA: TGCGCCAGCAGCTTGGCCGATGCGGGAGGATCTCGGGAGCAGTACTTC

D gene: NA
J gene: TRBJ1-2
clone size: NA
V gene: TRBV20-1
CDR3 protein: CSPRTPGGYGYTF
CDR3 DNA: TGCAGTCCACGCACCCCCGGGGGCTATGGCTACACCTTC

D gene: TRBD2
J gene: TRBJ2-7
clone size: many
V gene: TRBV28
CDR3 protein: CASSPRVAGGPYEQYF
CDR3 DNA: TGTGCCAGCAGTCCCCGTGTAGCGGGAGGGCCCTACGAGCAGTACTTC

D gene: NA
J gene: TRBJ2-7
clone size: many
V gene: TRBV3-1
CDR3 protein: CASSHPDSEQYF
CDR3 DNA: TGTGCCAGCAGCCACCCCGACAGTGAGCAGTACTTC

D gene: NA
J gene: TRBJ2-7
clone size: many
V gene: TRBV28
CDR3 protein: CASSLYGQPSSYEQYF
CDR3 DNA: TGTGCCAGCAGTTTATACGGCCAGCCGAGCTCCTACGAGCAGTACTTC

D gene: NA
J gene: TRBJ2-1
clone size: many
V gene: TRBV2
CDR3 protein: CASSEEDGDNEQFF
CDR3 DNA: TGTGCCAGCAGTGAAGAGGACGGTGACAATGAGCAGTTCTTC

D gene: NA
J gene: TRBJ1-4
clone size: NA
V gene: TRBV4-1
CDR3 protein: CASSQSFRMGLRDEKLFF
CDR3 DNA: TGCGCCAGCAGCCAAAGCTTTCGGATGGGACTCCGAGACGAAAAACTGTTTTTT

D gene: NA
J gene: TRBJ2-7
clone size: many
V gene: TRBV11-2
CDR3 protein: CASSLFPFGGEASYEQYF
CDR3 DNA: TGTGCCAGCAGCTTATTCCCGTTTGGCGGGGAGGCCTCCTACGAGCAGTACTTC

D gene: TRBD1
J gene: TRBJ1-2
clone size: many
V gene: TRBV28
CDR3 protein: CASCPGGGPVSGYTF
CDR3 DNA: TGTGCCAGCTGCCCGGGAGGGGGCCCTGTTTCGGGCTACACCTTC

D gene: NA
J gene: TRBJ2-5
clone size: many
V gene: TRBV20-1
CDR3 protein: CSAHPSQGQETQYF
CDR3 DNA: TGCAGTGCCCACCCGTCGCAGGGCCAGGAGACCCAGTACTTC